These T cell receptor beta chains were read from a single sample in a study of cytomegalovirus exposure and HLA in healthy donors. Method: immunoSEQ multiplex PCR; TCRdb's copy keeps in-frame clones and lacks some. The sample comprises 150,000 to 200,000 clones, about 78% of which are singletons, and 1.1% to 1.5% rests with the top ten. The specimen was PBMCs. The receptors here all came from a male donor in good health and CMV-seronegative. Both conserved end residues are part of each CDR3. D genes are given only for firm matches. Clone size is shown for a subset of rows, as once, few, many or a class of expanded clone.

j_gene: TRBJ2-2; v_gene: TRBV7-3; len: 19; d_gene: TRBD2; abundance: -; CDR3nt: TGTGCCAGCAGCAGATCCGGACTAGCCTTACTTCCGAACACCGGGGAGCTGTTTTTT; CDR3aa: CASSRSGLALLPNTGELFF
j_gene: TRBJ1-2; v_gene: TRBV9; len: 14; d_gene: TRBD1; abundance: -; CDR3nt: TGTGCCAGCAGCGTTCCAGGGGGCAGGGGAGGCTACACCTTC; CDR3aa: CASSVPGGRGGYTF
j_gene: TRBJ2-1; v_gene: TRBV19; len: 14; d_gene: TRBD1; abundance: -; CDR3nt: TGTGCCAGTAGACCGGGACAGATACTCAATGAGCAGTTCTTC; CDR3aa: CASRPGQILNEQFF
j_gene: TRBJ2-3; v_gene: TRBV28; len: 15; d_gene: TRBD2; abundance: -; CDR3nt: TGTGCCAGCAGTCCCGCTAGCGGAGGGCCAGATACGCAGTATTTT; CDR3aa: CASSPASGGPDTQYF
j_gene: TRBJ2-3; v_gene: TRBV6-6; len: 12; d_gene: -; abundance: -; CDR3nt: TGTGCCAGCAGTTGGCAGACAGATACGCAGTATTTT; CDR3aa: CASSWQTDTQYF
j_gene: TRBJ1-2; v_gene: TRBV4-1; len: 18; d_gene: TRBD1; abundance: -; CDR3nt: TGCGCCAGCAGCCAGGAGACAGGGGACTCATATCCTAACTATGGCTACACCTTC; CDR3aa: CASSQETGDSYPNYGYTF
j_gene: TRBJ2-2; v_gene: TRBV7-2; len: 16; d_gene: -; abundance: -; CDR3nt: TGTGCCAGCAGCTTAACCGCGACTTCGAACACCGGGGAGCTGTTTTTT; CDR3aa: CASSLTATSNTGELFF
j_gene: TRBJ1-2; v_gene: TRBV7-2; len: 13; d_gene: TRBD1; abundance: -; CDR3nt: TGTGCCAGCAGCTGGGACAGGGTGATGGGCTACACCTTC; CDR3aa: CASSWDRVMGYTF
j_gene: TRBJ2-3; v_gene: TRBV28; len: 14; d_gene: -; abundance: -; CDR3nt: TGTGCCAGCAGTACCCGCGGGGGCACAGATACGCAGTATTTT; CDR3aa: CASSTRGGTDTQYF
j_gene: TRBJ2-7; v_gene: TRBV27; len: 14; d_gene: -; abundance: -; CDR3nt: TGTGCCAGCAGTTTAAAGGGGCCCGTCTACGAGCAGTACTTC; CDR3aa: CASSLKGPVYEQYF
j_gene: TRBJ1-6; v_gene: TRBV28; len: 13; d_gene: -; abundance: -; CDR3nt: TGTGCCAGCATTAGATCGGGTAATTCACCCCTCCACTTT; CDR3aa: CASIRSGNSPLHF
j_gene: TRBJ2-7; v_gene: TRBV27; len: 12; d_gene: TRBD1; abundance: -; CDR3nt: TGTGCCAGCAGTCCTGACAGGGGTCGGCAGTACTTC; CDR3aa: CASSPDRGRQYF
j_gene: TRBJ1-2; v_gene: TRBV14; len: 12; d_gene: -; abundance: once; CDR3nt: TGTGCCAGCAGCCACTCGGACGGGGTTACCACCTTC; CDR3aa: CASSHSDGVTTF
j_gene: TRBJ1-5; v_gene: TRBV7-9; len: 17; d_gene: TRBD1; abundance: -; CDR3nt: TGTGCCAGCAGCCCAGGGGGGACGGTAGTCCTAAATCAGCCCCAGCATTTT; CDR3aa: CASSPGGTVVLNQPQHF
j_gene: TRBJ1-1; v_gene: TRBV11-2; len: 15; d_gene: -; abundance: -; CDR3nt: TGTGCCAGCAGCTTCCCCTGGGGGCGGGAGACTGAAGCTTTCTTT; CDR3aa: CASSFPWGRETEAFF
j_gene: TRBJ2-3; v_gene: TRBV25-1; len: 15; d_gene: -; abundance: -; CDR3nt: TGTGCCAGCAGTGCGGGTGGGGGGGCCGGAGATACGCAGTATTTT; CDR3aa: CASSAGGGAGDTQYF
j_gene: TRBJ2-5; v_gene: TRBV7-9; len: 13; d_gene: TRBD2; abundance: -; CDR3nt: TGTGCCAGCAGCAAAAGCGGGAAAGAGACCCAGTACTTC; CDR3aa: CASSKSGKETQYF
j_gene: TRBJ1-2; v_gene: TRBV5-1; len: 15; d_gene: -; abundance: -; CDR3nt: TGCGCCAGCAGCCCCGGCGGGGCTTCACACTATGGCTACACCTTC; CDR3aa: CASSPGGASHYGYTF
j_gene: TRBJ1-3; v_gene: TRBV5-1; len: 13; d_gene: -; abundance: -; CDR3nt: TGCGCCAGCAGTATCACATCTGGAAACACCATATATTTT; CDR3aa: CASSITSGNTIYF
j_gene: TRBJ2-1; v_gene: TRBV7-2; len: 13; d_gene: -; abundance: few; CDR3nt: TGTGCCAGCAGCTCCGAACTCTACAATGAGCAGTTCTTC; CDR3aa: CASSSELYNEQFF
j_gene: TRBJ1-5; v_gene: TRBV6-1; len: 14; d_gene: -; abundance: -; CDR3nt: TGTGCCAGCAGTGAATTCGTCCCGAATCAGCCCCAGCATTTT; CDR3aa: CASSEFVPNQPQHF
j_gene: TRBJ1-6; v_gene: TRBV27; len: 18; d_gene: TRBD1; abundance: -; CDR3nt: TGTGCCAGCAGACCTGACAGGGGCGCTTTCCTTTATAATTCACCCCTCCACTTT; CDR3aa: CASRPDRGAFLYNSPLHF
j_gene: TRBJ2-5; v_gene: TRBV15; len: 14; d_gene: TRBD2; abundance: -; CDR3nt: TGTGCCACCAGCATGGCGGGGGGGAAAGAGACCCAGTACTTC; CDR3aa: CATSMAGGKETQYF
j_gene: TRBJ2-7; v_gene: TRBV7-3; len: 13; d_gene: TRBD1; abundance: -; CDR3nt: TGTGCCAGCAGCTCCCGGACAGGGGGAGAGCAGTACTTC; CDR3aa: CASSSRTGGEQYF
j_gene: TRBJ2-1; v_gene: TRBV7-3; len: 15; d_gene: TRBD2; abundance: -; CDR3nt: TGTGCCAGCAGTTCCGGGACTAGCGGCTACAATGAGCAGTTCTTC; CDR3aa: CASSSGTSGYNEQFF
j_gene: TRBJ1-1; v_gene: TRBV18; len: 15; d_gene: -; abundance: -; CDR3nt: TGTGCCAGCTCACCTCCTTCCCATGTGGCCACTGAAGCTTTCTTT; CDR3aa: CASSPPSHVATEAFF
j_gene: TRBJ1-1; v_gene: TRBV5-6; len: 14; d_gene: -; abundance: -; CDR3nt: TGTGCCAGCAGCTGGACTTTGGAGAACACTGAAGCTTTCTTT; CDR3aa: CASSWTLENTEAFF
j_gene: TRBJ2-7; v_gene: TRBV19; len: 13; d_gene: TRBD1; abundance: -; CDR3nt: TGTGCCAGTACCGAGACAGGGGGCTACGAGCAGTACTTC; CDR3aa: CASTETGGYEQYF
j_gene: TRBJ1-5; v_gene: TRBV4-1; len: 17; d_gene: TRBD1; abundance: -; CDR3nt: TGCGCCAGCAGCCAAGCTTGGGACAGGGGTGGCAATCAGCCCCAGCATTTT; CDR3aa: CASSQAWDRGGNQPQHF
j_gene: TRBJ2-2; v_gene: TRBV7-3; len: 14; d_gene: -; abundance: few; CDR3nt: TGTGCCAGCAGTCAGGCAAACCGAAACGGGGAGCTGTTTTTT; CDR3aa: CASSQANRNGELFF
j_gene: TRBJ2-7; v_gene: TRBV29-1; len: 13; d_gene: -; abundance: -; CDR3nt: TGCAGCGTTGTACTAATCAACTCCTACGAGCAGTACTTC; CDR3aa: CSVVLINSYEQYF
j_gene: TRBJ2-2; v_gene: TRBV11-3; len: 13; d_gene: -; abundance: -; CDR3nt: TGTGCCAGCAGCGACAGCTACACCGGGGAGCTGTTTTTT; CDR3aa: CASSDSYTGELFF
j_gene: TRBJ1-2; v_gene: TRBV14; len: 14; d_gene: -; abundance: -; CDR3nt: TGTGCCAGCAGCCAAGATTTTGGGGGCGGCGGCTACACCTTC; CDR3aa: CASSQDFGGGGYTF
j_gene: TRBJ1-4; v_gene: TRBV5-1; len: 15; d_gene: -; abundance: -; CDR3nt: TGCGCCAGCAGCCCACGGAGCGCAGAGGGTGAAAAACTGTTTTTT; CDR3aa: CASSPRSAEGEKLFF
j_gene: TRBJ2-1; v_gene: TRBV28; len: 16; d_gene: TRBD2; abundance: -; CDR3nt: TGTGCCAGCAGTTCGAAGGGGGCTAGCGGGAGGAATGAGCAGTTCTTC; CDR3aa: CASSSKGASGRNEQFF
j_gene: TRBJ2-3; v_gene: TRBV5-1; len: 16; d_gene: TRBD2; abundance: -; CDR3nt: TGCGCCAGCAGCTTGGCTCTAGCGGGAGGGGTAGATACGCAGTATTTT; CDR3aa: CASSLALAGGVDTQYF
j_gene: TRBJ2-1; v_gene: TRBV4-2; len: 16; d_gene: -; abundance: -; CDR3nt: TGTGCCAGCAGCCCCTCGGGGGCGGGAGAGCGGGGTGAGCAGTTCTTC; CDR3aa: CASSPSGAGERGEQFF
j_gene: TRBJ2-1; v_gene: TRBV27; len: 17; d_gene: TRBD1; abundance: -; CDR3nt: TGTGCCAGCAGCGTCGTAGGAGGGACAGGGAATACAATGCGGCAGTTCTTC; CDR3aa: CASSVVGGTGNTMRQFF
j_gene: TRBJ1-1; v_gene: TRBV7-2; len: 15; d_gene: TRBD1; abundance: -; CDR3nt: TGTGCCAGCAGCTTATGGGGACAGAGAGGCACTGAAGCTTTCTTT; CDR3aa: CASSLWGQRGTEAFF
j_gene: TRBJ1-3; v_gene: TRBV5-1; len: 15; d_gene: -; abundance: -; CDR3nt: TGCGCCAGCAGCTTGGGCGGGGACGGTGGAAACACCATATATTTT; CDR3aa: CASSLGGDGGNTIYF